This T cell receptor beta chain was sequenced in a study of blood T cell repertoires in COVID-19. The data were produced by immunoSEQ multiplex PCR, yet TCRdb's version contains in-frame clones alone and is incomplete. The top ten clones hold around 9.1% of a sample with some 28,000 clones, around 91% of them seen once. The CDR3 contains 13 residues. Trimming removed 5 bases at V and 8 bases at J, with 15 bases between. Germline V gives CDR1 PRHDT, CDR2 FYEKMQ (reference sequence). This clone was seen a single time. V and J are TRBV13 and TRBJ1-2; weak D call: TRBD1 (6 bases). The clonotype originates from a man aged 55 to 70 with acute or convalescent COVID-19. The source material was peripheral blood. The CDR3 region has the DNA TGTGCCAGCAGCCCTGGCAGGGGAAGGGGCTACACCTTC. This encodes CASSPGRGRGYTF.